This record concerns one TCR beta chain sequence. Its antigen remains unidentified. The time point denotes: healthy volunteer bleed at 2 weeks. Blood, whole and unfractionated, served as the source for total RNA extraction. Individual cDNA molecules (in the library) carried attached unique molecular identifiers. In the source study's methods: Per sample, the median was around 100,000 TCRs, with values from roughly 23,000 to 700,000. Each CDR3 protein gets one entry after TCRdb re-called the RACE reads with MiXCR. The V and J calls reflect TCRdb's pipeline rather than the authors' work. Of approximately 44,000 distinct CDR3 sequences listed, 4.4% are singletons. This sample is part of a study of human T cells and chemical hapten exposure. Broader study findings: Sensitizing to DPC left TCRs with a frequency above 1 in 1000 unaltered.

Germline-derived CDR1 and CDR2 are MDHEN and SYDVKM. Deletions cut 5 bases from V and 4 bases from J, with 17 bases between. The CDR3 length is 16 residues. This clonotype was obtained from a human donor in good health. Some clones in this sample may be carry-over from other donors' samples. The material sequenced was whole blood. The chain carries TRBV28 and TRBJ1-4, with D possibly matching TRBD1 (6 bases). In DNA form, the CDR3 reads TGTGCCAGCAGTCCCGCCTCAGGGGCGGATAATGAAAAACTGTTTTTT. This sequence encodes CASSPASGADNEKLFF.